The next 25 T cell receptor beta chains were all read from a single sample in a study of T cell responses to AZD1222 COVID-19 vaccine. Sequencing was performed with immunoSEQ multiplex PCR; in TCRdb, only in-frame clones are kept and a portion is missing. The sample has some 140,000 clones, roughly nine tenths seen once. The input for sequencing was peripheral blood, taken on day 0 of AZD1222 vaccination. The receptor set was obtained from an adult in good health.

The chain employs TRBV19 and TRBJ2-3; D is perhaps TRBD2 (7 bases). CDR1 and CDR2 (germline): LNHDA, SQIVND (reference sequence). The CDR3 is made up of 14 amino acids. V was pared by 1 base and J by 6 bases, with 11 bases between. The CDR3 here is CASSIGGGGDTQYF. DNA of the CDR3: TGTGCCAGTAGTATAGGCGGGGGCGGTGATACGCAGTATTTT.

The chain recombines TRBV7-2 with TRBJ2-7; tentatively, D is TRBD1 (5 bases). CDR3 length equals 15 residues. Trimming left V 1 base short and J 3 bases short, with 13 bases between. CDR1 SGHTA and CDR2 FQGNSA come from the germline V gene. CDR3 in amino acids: CASSLGPGRGYEQYF. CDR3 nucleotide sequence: TGTGCCAGCAGCTTAGGCCCAGGAAGGGGCTACGAGCAGTACTTC.

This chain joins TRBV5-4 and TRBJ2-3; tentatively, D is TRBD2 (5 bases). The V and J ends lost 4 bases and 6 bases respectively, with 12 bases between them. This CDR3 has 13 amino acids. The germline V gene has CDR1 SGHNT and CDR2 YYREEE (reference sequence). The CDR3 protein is CASSAAGRDTQYF. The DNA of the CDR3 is TGTGCCAGCAGCGCGGCGGGCAGGGATACGCAGTATTTT.

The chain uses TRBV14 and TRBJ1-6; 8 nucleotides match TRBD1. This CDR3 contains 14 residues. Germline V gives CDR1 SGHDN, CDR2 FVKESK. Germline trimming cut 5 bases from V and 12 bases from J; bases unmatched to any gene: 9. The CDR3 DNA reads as TGTGCCAGCAGCGAAGGACAGGGAATCGGACCCCTCCACTTT. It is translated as CASSEGQGIGPLHF.

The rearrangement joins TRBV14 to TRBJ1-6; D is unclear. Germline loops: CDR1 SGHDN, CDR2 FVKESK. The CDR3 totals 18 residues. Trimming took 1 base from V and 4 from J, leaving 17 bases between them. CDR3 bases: TGTGCCAGCAGCCAAGGAAGTACCAGATTGGGGTATAATTCACCCCTCCACTTT. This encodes CASSQGSTRLGYNSPLHF.

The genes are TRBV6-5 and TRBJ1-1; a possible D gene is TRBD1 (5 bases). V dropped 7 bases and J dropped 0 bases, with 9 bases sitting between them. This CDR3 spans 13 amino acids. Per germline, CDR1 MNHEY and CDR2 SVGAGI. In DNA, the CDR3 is TGTGCCAGCAATCCGACAGTGAACACTGAAGCTTTCTTT. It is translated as CASNPTVNTEAFF.

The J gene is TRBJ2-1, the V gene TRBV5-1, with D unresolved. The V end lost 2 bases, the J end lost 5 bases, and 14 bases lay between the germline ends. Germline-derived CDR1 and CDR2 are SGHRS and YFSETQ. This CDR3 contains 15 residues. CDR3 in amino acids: CASSFRLGIDNEQFF. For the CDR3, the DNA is TGCGCCAGCAGCTTTCGTCTGGGAATCGACAATGAGCAGTTCTTC.

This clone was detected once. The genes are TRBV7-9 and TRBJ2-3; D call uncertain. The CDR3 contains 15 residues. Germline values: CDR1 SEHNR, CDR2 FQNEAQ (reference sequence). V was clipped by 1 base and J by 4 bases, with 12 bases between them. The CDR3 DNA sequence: TGTGCCAGCAGCTTAGAACGTGGCACCGCAGATACGCAGTATTTT. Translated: CASSLERGTADTQYF. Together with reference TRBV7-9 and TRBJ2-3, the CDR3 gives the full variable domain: DTGVSQNPRHKITKRGQNVTFRCDPISEHNRLYWYRQTLGQGPEFLTYFQNEAQLEKSRLLSDRFSAERPKGSFSTLEIQRTEQGDSAMYLCASSLERGTADTQYFGPGTRLTVL.

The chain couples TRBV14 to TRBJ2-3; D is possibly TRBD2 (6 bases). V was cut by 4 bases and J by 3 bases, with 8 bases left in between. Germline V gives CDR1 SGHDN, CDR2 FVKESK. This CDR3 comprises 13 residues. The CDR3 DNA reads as TGTGCCAGCAGCCTGGGACTGACAGATACGCAGTATTTT. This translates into CASSLGLTDTQYF.

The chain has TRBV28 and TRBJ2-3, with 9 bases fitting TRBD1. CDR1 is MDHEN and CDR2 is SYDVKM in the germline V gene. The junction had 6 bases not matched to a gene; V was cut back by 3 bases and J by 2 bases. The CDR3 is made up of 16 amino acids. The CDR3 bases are TGTGCCAGCAGTTTCTCCACAGGGGGCTCCACAGATACGCAGTATTTT. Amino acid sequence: CASSFSTGGSTDTQYF.

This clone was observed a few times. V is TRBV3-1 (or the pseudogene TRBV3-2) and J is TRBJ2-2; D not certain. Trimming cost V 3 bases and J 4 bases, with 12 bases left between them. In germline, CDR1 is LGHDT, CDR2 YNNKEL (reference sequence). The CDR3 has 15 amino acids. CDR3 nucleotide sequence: TGTGCCAGCAGCCAGCCTATGGGCGGCACCGGGGAGCTGTTTTTT. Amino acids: CASSQPMGGTGELFF.

The CDR3 bases are TGTGCCTGGGGGACGGCAACCTCTGGAAACACCATATATTTT. It is translated as CAWGTATSGNTIYF. This rearrangement joins TRBV30 to TRBJ1-3; perhaps TRBD1 as D (5 bases). Germline-derived CDR1 and CDR2 are GTSNPN and SVGIG (reference sequence). Trimming removed 5 bases from V and 0 bases from J, with 11 bases in between. CDR3 length: 14 residues.

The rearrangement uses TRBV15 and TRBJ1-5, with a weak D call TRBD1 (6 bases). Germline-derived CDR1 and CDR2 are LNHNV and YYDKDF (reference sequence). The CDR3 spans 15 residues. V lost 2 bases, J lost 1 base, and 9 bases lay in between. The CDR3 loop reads CATSRRQASNQPQHF. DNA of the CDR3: TGTGCCACCAGCAGACGACAGGCGAGCAATCAGCCCCAGCATTTT.

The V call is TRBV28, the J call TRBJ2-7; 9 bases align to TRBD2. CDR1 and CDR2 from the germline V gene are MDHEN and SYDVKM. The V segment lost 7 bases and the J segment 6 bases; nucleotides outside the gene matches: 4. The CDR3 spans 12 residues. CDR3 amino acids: CASNQAGGEQYF. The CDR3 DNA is TGTGCCAGCAATCAAGCGGGGGGCGAGCAGTACTTC.

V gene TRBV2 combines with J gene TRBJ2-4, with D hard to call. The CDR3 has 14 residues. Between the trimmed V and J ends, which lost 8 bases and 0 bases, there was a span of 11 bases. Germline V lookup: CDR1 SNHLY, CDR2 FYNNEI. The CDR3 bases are TGTGCCAGCCGGGCCTTTCAAGCCAAAAACATTCAGTACTTC. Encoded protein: CASRAFQAKNIQYF. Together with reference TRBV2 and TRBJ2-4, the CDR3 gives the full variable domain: EPEVTQTPSHQVTQMGQEVILRCVPISNHLYFYWYRQILGQKVEFLVSFYNNEISEKSEIFDDQFSVERPDGSNFTLKIRSTKLEDSAMYFCASRAFQAKNIQYFGAGTRLSVL.

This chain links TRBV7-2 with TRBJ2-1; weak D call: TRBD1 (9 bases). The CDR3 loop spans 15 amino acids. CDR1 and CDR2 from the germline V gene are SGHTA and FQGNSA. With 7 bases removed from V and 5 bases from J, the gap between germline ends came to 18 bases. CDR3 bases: TGTGCCAGCAACGGGAGGGGACAGGGAAACAATGAGCAGTTCTTC. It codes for CASNGRGQGNNEQFF.

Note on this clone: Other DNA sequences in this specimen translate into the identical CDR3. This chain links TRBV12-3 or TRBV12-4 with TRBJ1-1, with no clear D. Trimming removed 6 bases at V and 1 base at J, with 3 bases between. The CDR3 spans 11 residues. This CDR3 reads CASRRNTEAFF. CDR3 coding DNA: TGTGCCAGCAGGAGGAACACTGAAGCTTTCTTT.

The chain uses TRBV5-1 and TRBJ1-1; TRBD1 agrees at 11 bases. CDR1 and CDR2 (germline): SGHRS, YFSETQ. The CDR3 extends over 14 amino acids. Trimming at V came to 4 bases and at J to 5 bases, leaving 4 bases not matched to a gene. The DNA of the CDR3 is TGCGCCAGCAGCGGGACAGGGGGTGTTACTGAAGCTTTCTTT. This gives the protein CASSGTGGVTEAFF.

The CDR3 DNA reads as TGTGCCTGGAGCCCGGGACAGGGCCACTACGAGCAGTACTTC. Translation: CAWSPGQGHYEQYF. The chain couples TRBV30 to TRBJ2-7, with 9 bases aligning to TRBD1. The V gene's germline CDR1 is GTSNPN and CDR2 SVGIG (reference sequence). The CDR3 is 14 amino acids. Trimming took 3 bases from V and 3 from J; bases not matched to a gene: 6.

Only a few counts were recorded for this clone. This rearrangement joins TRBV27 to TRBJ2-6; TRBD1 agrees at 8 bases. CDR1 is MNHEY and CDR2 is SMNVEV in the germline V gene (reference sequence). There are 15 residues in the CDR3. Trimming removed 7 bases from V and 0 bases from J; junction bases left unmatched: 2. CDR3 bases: TGTGCCAGCACCACAGGGGGCTCTGGGGCCAACGTCCTGACTTTC. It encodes CASTTGGSGANVLTF. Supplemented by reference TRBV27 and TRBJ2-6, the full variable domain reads EAQVTQNPRYLITVTGKKLTVTCSQNMNHEYMSWYRQDPGLGLRQIYYSMNVEVTDKGDVPEGYKVSRKEKRNFPLILESPSPNQTSLYFCASTTGGSGANVLTFGAGSRLTVL.

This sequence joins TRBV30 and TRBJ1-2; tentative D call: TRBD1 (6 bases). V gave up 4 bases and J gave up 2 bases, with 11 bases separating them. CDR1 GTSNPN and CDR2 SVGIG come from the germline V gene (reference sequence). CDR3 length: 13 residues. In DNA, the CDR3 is TGTGCCTGGACGACAGGTCGGAACTATGGCTACACCTTC. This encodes CAWTTGRNYGYTF.

The CDR3 sequence is CARTGSSGNTIYF. CDR3 nucleotide sequence: TGTGCCAGAACCGGGTCCTCTGGAAACACCATATATTTT. This rearrangement joins TRBV7-9 to TRBJ1-3; D is ambiguous. This CDR3 spans 13 amino acids. Trimming pared 9 bases from V and 0 bases from J, leaving 9 bases between. Germline V gene lookup returns CDR1 SEHNR and CDR2 FQNEAQ (reference sequence).

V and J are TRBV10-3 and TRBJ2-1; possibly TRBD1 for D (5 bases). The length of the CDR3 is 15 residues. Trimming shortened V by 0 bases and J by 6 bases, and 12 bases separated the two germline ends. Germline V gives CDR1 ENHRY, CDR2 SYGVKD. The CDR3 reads CAISESQGTPNEQFF. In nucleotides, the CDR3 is TGTGCCATCAGTGAGTCGCAGGGAACCCCCAATGAGCAGTTCTTC.

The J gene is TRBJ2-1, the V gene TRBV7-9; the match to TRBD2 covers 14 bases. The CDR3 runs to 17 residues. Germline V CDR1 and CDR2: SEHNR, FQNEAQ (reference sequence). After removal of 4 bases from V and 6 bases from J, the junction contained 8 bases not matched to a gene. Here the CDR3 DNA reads TGTGCCAGCAGCTACGAAAGACTAGCGGGAGGGAGCAATGAGCAGTTCTTC. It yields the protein CASSYERLAGGSNEQFF.

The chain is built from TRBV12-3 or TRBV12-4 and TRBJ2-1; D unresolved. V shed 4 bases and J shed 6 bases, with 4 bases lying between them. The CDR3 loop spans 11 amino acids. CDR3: CASSSGNEQFF. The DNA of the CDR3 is TGTGCCAGCAGTTCCGGCAATGAGCAGTTCTTC.